What follows are 16 T cell receptor beta chains derived from one specimen sequenced in a study of CD8+ T cells in alopecia areata listed by TCRdb under 2018. Libraries were constructed by the immunoSEQ multiplex PCR assay. To provide template for TCR sequencing, every sample had RNA extracted and reverse transcribed into cDNA. TCRdb holds this immuneACCESS table with in-frame rearrangements only. Some clones are missing; in checked studies, unresolved V genes explain under half, and the rest has no known cause. This sample includes under 350,000 clones, and none of them was observed just once. The top ten hold about 1.1% of the sample. Cells from mouse cutaneous lymph nodes were pooled, stained for CD4, CD8alpha, NKG2D, NKG2ACE and other markers, and then sorted on a BD Influx. Sequencing was carried out using CD4+ T cells sorted from a lymph node. The receptors stem from a C3H/HeJ mouse with alopecia areata. This line of mice carries MHC haplotype H2-k.

With respect to this clone: The genes and germline here are from mouse. The read ends 4 residues early relative to the CDR3; the germline J gene fills the gap. The gene calls are TRBV13-1 and TRBJ1-1; a weak D match, TRBD1 (5 bases). The CDR3 consists of 15 residues. V was trimmed by 1 base and J by 0 bases, leaving 10 bases between them. Germline V gene lookup returns CDR1 NSHNY and CDR2 SYGAGN. The sequenced CDR3 bases are TGTGCCAGCAGTGATCTGGGGGGTGCAAACACA. This encodes CASSDLGGANT. The complete CDR3 sequence is CASSDLGGANTEVFF.

This clone was recorded a few times. The gene names given are mouse names. Coverage ceases 4 residues before the CDR3 finishes, and the germline J gene fills in the end. This chain links TRBV13-3 with TRBJ2-5; TRBD2 matches at 7 bases. V was clipped by 4 bases and J by 0 bases; unmatched bases: 2. The CDR3 covers 14 residues. CDR1 is NNHDY and CDR2 is SYVADS in the germline V gene. The CDR3 loop reads CASSLGVNQDTQYF. The part of the CDR3 DNA that was read is TGTGCCAGCAGTCTGGGGGTTAACCAAGAC.

Comments on this clone: The genes and germline here are from mouse. The observed sequence ends 4 residues before the CDR3 terminus, with the missing tail filled in from the germline J gene. Other DNA sequences in this specimen translate into the identical CDR3. The chain recombines TRBV17 with TRBJ1-1; maybe TRBD1 (5 bases). The CDR3 is made up of 13 amino acids. CDR1 and CDR2 (germline): MNHDT, YYDKIL. The CDR3 sequence is CASSRDRQGEVFF. CDR3 DNA, as far as it was read: TGTGCTAGCAGTAGAGATCGGCAGGGA. Supplemented by reference TRBV17 and TRBJ1-1, the full variable domain reads DTTVKQNPRYKLARVGKPVNLICSQTMNHDTMYWYQKKPNQAPKLLLFYYDKILNREADTFEKFQSSRPNNSFCSLYIGSAGLEYSAMYLCASSRDRQGEVFFGKGTRLTVV.

About this clone itself: The listed genes are named as in mouse. The read terminates 4 residues before the CDR3 end, so the remaining end is supplied by the germline J gene. The genes are TRBV13-2 and TRBJ2-7; TRBD1 aligns across 9 bases. The germline CDR1 and CDR2 sequences are NNHNN and SYGAGS (reference sequence). There are 15 residues in the CDR3. The CDR3 sequence: CASGDARDRDYEQYF. Partial CDR3 DNA: TGTGCCAGCGGTGATGCGAGGGACAGGGATTAT.

On this clone itself: Gene names refer to mouse genes. Other DNA sequences in this sample translate to the same CDR3. CDR3 DNA, as far as it was read: TGTGCCAGCAGCCAAGATGGTGGGTAT. Encoded protein: CASSQDGGY. The CDR3 in its entirety is CASSQDGGYEQYF. The chain joins TRBV5 to TRBJ2-7; no definite D call. The DNA ends 4 residues before the CDR3 does, and the rest of the CDR3 is filled in from the germline J gene. Germline V gives CDR1 LGHNA, CDR2 YNLKQL (reference sequence). This CDR3 comprises 13 residues.

Comment on this clone: Here the gene names and germline are mouse. The read ends 4 residues before the CDR3 terminus; that terminus is restored from the germline J gene. This chain uses TRBV13-2 with TRBJ2-3; D remains unclear. This CDR3 region has 13 residues. V lost 4 bases, J lost 0 bases, and 6 bases lay in between. In germline, CDR1 is NNHNN, CDR2 SYGAGS (reference sequence). CDR3 residues: CASGPVSAETLYF. CDR3 bases read: TGTGCCAGCGGTCCAGTTAGTGCAGAA.

A word on this clone: Here the gene names and germline are mouse. The read halts 4 residues ahead of the CDR3 end, with the missing end drawn from the germline J gene. V usage is TRBV13-1 and J usage is TRBJ1-2; 7 nucleotides line up with TRBD1. The V segment lost 0 bases and the J segment 4 bases; nucleotides outside the gene matches: 3. The V gene's germline CDR1 is NSHNY and CDR2 SYGAGN. The CDR3 covers 14 residues. CDR3 protein: CASSDEGGGSDYTF. CDR3 DNA, as far as it was read: TGTGCCAGCAGTGATGAAGGGGGCGGCTCC.

Comments on this clone: The gene names here belong to mouse. Read coverage stops 4 residues before the CDR3 terminus; the germline J gene supplies the remainder. The J gene is TRBJ1-1, the V gene TRBV13-3; weak D call: TRBD1 (6 bases). Germline values: CDR1 NNHDY, CDR2 SYVADS. The CDR3 consists of 14 residues. CDR3 bases read: TGTGCCAGCAGTGATGTCGGGGGGCCGACA. Translating it yields CASSDVGGPT. The whole CDR3 protein reads CASSDVGGPTEVFF.

There are a few counts of this clone. The gene names given are mouse names. The CDR3 goes on 4 residues after the read ends, and that part is filled in from the germline J gene. J is TRBJ1-2 and V is TRBV13-3, with D possibly TRBD1 on 6 matching bases. Trimming removed 2 bases from V and 4 bases from J, with 9 bases in between. This CDR3 comprises 13 residues. Germline CDR1 NNHDY, CDR2 SYVADS. The CDR3 sequence: CASSEQGASDYTF. The sequenced CDR3 bases are TGTGCCAGCAGTGAACAGGGAGCCTCC.

Concerning this clone: Gene and germline names: mouse. The read terminates 4 residues before the CDR3 end, so the remaining end is supplied by the germline J gene. The chain recombines TRBV19 with TRBJ2-4; possible D gene TRBD1, 6 bases. Germline values: CDR1 FNHDT, CDR2 SITEND (reference sequence). The CDR3 is 14 amino acids. V was trimmed by 3 bases and J by 0 bases, leaving 8 bases between them. CDR3 loop: CASSTRGSQNTLYF. CDR3 bases read: TGTGCCAGCAGTACCAGGGGTAGTCAAAAC.

With respect to this clone: Each gene name is a mouse one. The sample contains more than one DNA sequence encoding this CDR3. Here the CDR3 reads CASSQTGAGNSPLYF. The sequenced CDR3 bases are TGTGCCAGCAGCCAAACAGGAGCGGGCAATTCGCCC. This sequence joins TRBV5 and TRBJ1-6; maybe TRBD1 (5 bases). The read gets to within 3 residues of the CDR3 end, and the germline J gene fills in the rest. TRBJ1-6 is recorded as an ORF, its role being uncertain. CDR3 size: 15 residues. CDR1 LGHNA and CDR2 YNLKQL come from the germline V gene (reference sequence). V dropped 2 bases and J dropped 7 bases, with 12 bases sitting between them.

In its sample, this clone was seen a few times. Mouse names are used for the genes. The sequenced fragment ends 4 residues before the CDR3 boundary, so the rest is inferred from the germline J gene. The sample has other DNA sequences that encode this CDR3 too. The V and J genes are TRBV19 and TRBJ2-7, with D possibly matching TRBD2 (6 bases). Germline CDR1 and CDR2: FNHDT and SITEND (reference sequence). CDR3 length: 14 residues. Trimming left V 5 bases short and J 0 bases short, with 12 bases between. Here the CDR3 reads CASSLTGSSYEQYF. The CDR3 DNA, read in part, is TGTGCCAGCAGCCTTACTGGGAGCTCCTAT.

This clone was seen a handful of times. Mouse names are used for the genes. The CDR3 sequence is CASSQEWVETLYF. CDR3 DNA (partial): TGTGCCAGCAGCCAAGAGTGGGTAGAA. The chain has TRBV5 and TRBJ2-3; D gene unclear. The CDR3 end falls 4 residues outside the read, so it is completed with the germline J gene. Germline V CDR1 and CDR2: LGHNA, YNLKQL (reference sequence). The CDR3 is made up of 13 amino acids.

In its sample, this clone was seen a few times. The listed genes are named as in mouse. The read stops 3 residues short of the end of the CDR3; the missing end is completed from the germline J gene. The J gene is TRBJ1-6, the V gene TRBV3, with D possibly TRBD1 on 5 matching bases. TRBJ1-6 is classed as an ORF, of uncertain function. This CDR3 has 16 residues. From germline, CDR1 is SNHLY and CDR2 FYNGKV (reference sequence). Trimming stripped 0 bases from V and 6 bases from J, with 12 bases between. The CDR3 bases that were read are TGTGCCAGCAGCTTAGCGCTCCAGGGCAGTAATTCGCCC. Encoded protein: CASSLALQGSNSP. Given in full, the CDR3 is CASSLALQGSNSPLYF.

In the case of this clone: Mouse gene names apply. The CDR3 loop is CASSPTGGRAETLYF. The CDR3 bases that were read are TGTGCCAGCAGCCCCACAGGGGGCCGTGCAGAA. The gene calls are TRBV19 and TRBJ2-3; 9 positions agree with TRBD1. Read sequence stops 4 residues before the CDR3 end, and the germline J gene provides the missing end. Germline values: CDR1 FNHDT, CDR2 SITEND (reference sequence). This CDR3 comprises 15 residues. Losses at the gene ends were 5 bases for V and 1 base for J; bases not matched to a gene: 5. The variable domain in full, with the rest retrieved from reference TRBV19 and TRBJ2-3, is GGIITQTPKFLIGQEGQKLTLKCQQNFNHDTMYWYRQDSGKGLRLIYYSITENDLQKGDLSEGYDASREKKSSFSLTVTSAQKNEMAVFLCASSPTGGRAETLYFGSGTRLTVL.

The sample holds a few counts of this clone. Genes and germline come from the mouse. With the read ending 4 residues before the CDR3 end, the germline J gene is used to fill in that end. Other DNA sequences in this specimen translate into the identical CDR3. The rearrangement links TRBV19 to TRBJ2-2; TRBD1 aligns across 7 bases. Trimming took 5 bases from V and 0 from J; bases not matched to a gene: 4. The CDR3 is made up of 15 amino acids. CDR1 FNHDT and CDR2 SITEND come from the germline V gene (reference sequence). The CDR3 region is CASSRQGSNTGQLYF. The part of the CDR3 DNA that was read is TGTGCCAGCAGCCGACAGGGTTCAAACACCGGG.